These T cell receptor beta chains were read from a single sample in a study of cytotoxic CD8 clonotypes in ibrutinib-treated CLL. Method: immunoSEQ multiplex PCR; TCRdb's copy keeps in-frame clones and lacks some. The table shows 120,000 to 150,000 clones, with approximately 80% occurring only once. The sequencing here drew on PBMCs, taken after 12 months of ibrutinib treatment. The source is a human donor with chronic lymphocytic leukemia. Both conserved end residues are part of each CDR3. Only some rows state a clone size, as once, few, many or a class for expanded clones.

CDR3 protein | J gene | V gene | CDR3 length | clone size
CASSVAASGYFTDTQYF | TRBJ2-3 | TRBV9 | 17 | .
CAWSLIQGATNEKLFF | TRBJ1-4 | TRBV30 | 16 | .
CASSQYRGNSGANVLTF | TRBJ2-6 | TRBV14 | 17 | few
CASSLEFTGGYGYTF | TRBJ1-2 | TRBV5-6 | 15 | .
CASSIQGSTEAFF | TRBJ1-1 | TRBV7-9 | 13 | .
CASSPRPLAELYEQYF | TRBJ2-7 | TRBV7-9 | 16 | .
CASSRLAGGLVETQYF | TRBJ2-5 | TRBV2 | 16 | .
CASSLNAISTGTLNRYGYTF | TRBJ1-2 | TRBV5-1 | 20 | once
CASGLTRLGRTDTQYF | TRBJ2-3 | TRBV12-5 | 16 | .
CASSRSQTSGSSEQYF | TRBJ2-7 | TRBV4-2 | 16 | once
CASSYWGVGTGELFF | TRBJ2-2 | TRBV7-3 | 15 | .
CASSLTGSYEQYF | TRBJ2-7 | TRBV27 | 13 | few
CASSLTSGNEKLFF | TRBJ1-4 | TRBV6-6 | 14 | once
CASSGILRAPSYEQYF | TRBJ2-7 | TRBV10-2 | 16 | once
CASNLRAGGSGELFF | TRBJ2-2 | TRBV7-2 | 15 | once
CAGRTPIAKNIQYF | TRBJ2-4 | TRBV6-7 | 14 | .
CASSLGPGTESPLHF | TRBJ1-6 | TRBV27 | 15 | .
CASSEQGAQQYF | TRBJ2-7 | TRBV19 | 12 | .
CASTDTSGGVETQYF | TRBJ2-5 | TRBV19 | 15 | .
CSVQGLQSYEQYF | TRBJ2-7 | TRBV29-1 | 13 | few
CASSLVVGGQQYF | TRBJ2-7 | TRBV5-1 | 13 | .
CAWNRPDRNQPQHF | TRBJ1-5 | TRBV30 | 14 | .
CASSYSTGEAFF | TRBJ1-1 | TRBV6-5 | 12 | few
CAWSQGLIPDTQYF | TRBJ2-3 | TRBV30 | 14 | .
CASSYTSGPTDTQYF | TRBJ2-3 | TRBV7-2 | 15 | .
CASSVERTSSYERYF | TRBJ2-7 | TRBV2 | 15 | .
CASSRDRFNTEAFF | TRBJ1-1 | TRBV6-5 | 14 | once
CASSKTGSEQYF | TRBJ2-7 | TRBV6-6 | 12 | .
CASSSGRGNTEAFF | TRBJ1-1 | TRBV7-8 | 14 | .
CASTPNTRREQYF | TRBJ2-7 | TRBV6-5 | 13 | .
CASSLVGGAREKLFF | TRBJ1-4 | TRBV7-9 | 15 | .
CASLYTGGGNQPQHF | TRBJ1-5 | TRBV28 | 15 | .
CASSPPGQGARGYTF | TRBJ1-2 | TRBV14 | 15 | .
CASSTWLAGGQYEQYF | TRBJ2-7 | TRBV19 | 16 | .
CASSFGTSVVGYNEQFF | TRBJ2-1 | TRBV13 | 17 | .
CASSQDLAATGELFF | TRBJ2-2 | TRBV4-1 | 15 | .
CASNQVPGQGLKYF | TRBJ2-7 | TRBV28 | 14 | .
CASSWDRTNEQYF | TRBJ2-7 | TRBV19 | 13 | once
CASSPSGTSGRVEQYF | TRBJ2-7 | TRBV28 | 16 | .
CASSLVASGRVVTDTQYF | TRBJ2-3 | TRBV7-2 | 18 | .
CASMNRDRGIAQYF | TRBJ2-7 | TRBV7-9 | 14 | .